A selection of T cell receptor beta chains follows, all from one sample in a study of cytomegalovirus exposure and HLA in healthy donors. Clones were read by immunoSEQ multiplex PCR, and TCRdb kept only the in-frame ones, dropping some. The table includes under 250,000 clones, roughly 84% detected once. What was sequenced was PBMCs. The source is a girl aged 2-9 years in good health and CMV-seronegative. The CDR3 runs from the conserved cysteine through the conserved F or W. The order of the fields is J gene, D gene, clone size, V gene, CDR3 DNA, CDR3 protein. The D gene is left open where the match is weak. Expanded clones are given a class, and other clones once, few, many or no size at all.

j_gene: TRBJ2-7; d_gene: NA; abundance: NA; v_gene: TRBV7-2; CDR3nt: TGTGCCAGCAGCTCGCTTCTAGTTGGGTACGAGCAGTACTTC; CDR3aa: CASSSLLVGYEQYF
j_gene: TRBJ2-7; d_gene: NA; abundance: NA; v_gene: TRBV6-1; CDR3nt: TGTGCCAGCAGTGAAAACCCAGGGGAGCCCTACGAGCAGTACTTC; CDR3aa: CASSENPGEPYEQYF
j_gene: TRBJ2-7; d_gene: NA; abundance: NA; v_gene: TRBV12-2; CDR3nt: TGTGCAAGTCGCTCGAAACTAGCGGGGGGCGCTAGCTCCTACGAGCAGTACTTC; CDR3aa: CASRSKLAGGASSYEQYF
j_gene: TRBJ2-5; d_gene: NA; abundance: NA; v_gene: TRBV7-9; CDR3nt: TGTGCCAGCAGCACGCACGGAGGCGGCCAAGAGACCCAGTACTTC; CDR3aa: CASSTHGGGQETQYF
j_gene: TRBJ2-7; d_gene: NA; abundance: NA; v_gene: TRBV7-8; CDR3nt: TGTGCCAGCAGCCCTAGGACATCCTCCTACGAGCAGTACTTC; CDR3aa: CASSPRTSSYEQYF
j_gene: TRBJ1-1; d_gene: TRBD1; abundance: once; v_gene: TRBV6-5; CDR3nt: TGTGCCAGCAGTTACGGGACAGGGACTGAAGCTTTCTTT; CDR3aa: CASSYGTGTEAFF
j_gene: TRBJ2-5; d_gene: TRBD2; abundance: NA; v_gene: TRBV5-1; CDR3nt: TGCGCCAGCAGCTTGGACGCCGGGGGGGCCTCAGAGACCCAGTACTTC; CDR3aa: CASSLDAGGASETQYF
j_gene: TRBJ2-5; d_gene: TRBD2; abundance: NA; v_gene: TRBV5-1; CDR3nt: TGCGCCAGCAGCTTGGCCGTCGCGGGGGGATTCCAGACCCAGTACTTC; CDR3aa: CASSLAVAGGFQTQYF
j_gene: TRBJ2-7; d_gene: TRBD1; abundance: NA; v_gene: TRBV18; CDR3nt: TGTGCCAGCTCACCGACAGGGACCTACGAGCAGTACTTC; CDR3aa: CASSPTGTYEQYF
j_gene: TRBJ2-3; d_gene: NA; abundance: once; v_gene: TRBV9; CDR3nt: TGTGCCAGCAGCGTAGGGCGCGGGTCTAGCACAGATACGCAGTATTTT; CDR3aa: CASSVGRGSSTDTQYF
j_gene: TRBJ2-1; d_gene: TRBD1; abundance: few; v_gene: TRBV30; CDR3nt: TGTGCCTGGAGCCCGGGACAGGGGGCGAATGAGCAGTTCTTC; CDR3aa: CAWSPGQGANEQFF
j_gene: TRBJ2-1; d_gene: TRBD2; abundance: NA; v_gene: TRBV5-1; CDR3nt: TGCGCCAGCAGCTTGGCTGCGGGAGCTTCGGATGAGCAGTTCTTC; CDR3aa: CASSLAAGASDEQFF
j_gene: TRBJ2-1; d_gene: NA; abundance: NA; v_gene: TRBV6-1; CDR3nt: TGTGCCAGCAGTGAATATCGGCGGGCAAACAATGAGCAGTTCTTC; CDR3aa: CASSEYRRANNEQFF
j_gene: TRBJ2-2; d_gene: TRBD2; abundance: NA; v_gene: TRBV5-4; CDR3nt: TGTGCCAGCAGCCCGACTAGCGCCGGGGAGCTGTTTTTT; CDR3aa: CASSPTSAGELFF
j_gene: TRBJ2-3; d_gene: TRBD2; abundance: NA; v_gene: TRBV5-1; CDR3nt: TGCGCCAGCAGCTTTAGCGGGTCCAACACAGATACGCAGTATTTT; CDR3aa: CASSFSGSNTDTQYF
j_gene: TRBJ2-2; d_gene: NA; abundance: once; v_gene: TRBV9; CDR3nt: TGTGCCAGCAGCGTAGGCGGAGTTAGGACCGGGGAGCTGTTTTTT; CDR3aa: CASSVGGVRTGELFF
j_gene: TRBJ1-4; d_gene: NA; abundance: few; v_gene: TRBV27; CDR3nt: TGTGCCAGCAGTTTATCGAGCCATGAAAAACTGTTTTTT; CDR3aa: CASSLSSHEKLFF
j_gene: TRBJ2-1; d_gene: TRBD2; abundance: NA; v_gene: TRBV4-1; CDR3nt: TGCGCCAGCAGCCAAGAACGGCTAGCGGGGGGTCCTTATGAGCAGTTCTTC; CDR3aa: CASSQERLAGGPYEQFF
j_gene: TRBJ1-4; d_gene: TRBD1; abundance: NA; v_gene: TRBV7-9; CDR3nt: TGTGCCAGCAGCCCGGGACAGCTAATTAATGAAAAACTGTTTTTT; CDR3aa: CASSPGQLINEKLFF
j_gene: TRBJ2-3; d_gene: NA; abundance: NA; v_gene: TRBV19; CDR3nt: TGTGCCAGTAGTAGGAGGAGAGATACGCAGTATTTT; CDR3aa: CASSRRRDTQYF
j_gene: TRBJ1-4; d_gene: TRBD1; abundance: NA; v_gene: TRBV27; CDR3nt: TGTGCCAGCAGGACTACAGGGGTTGAAAAACTGTTTTTT; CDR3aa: CASRTTGVEKLFF
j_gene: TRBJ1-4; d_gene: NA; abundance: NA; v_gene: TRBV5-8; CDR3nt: TGTGCCAGCAGCTTGGGTCAGGGTTTTGTTGAAAAACTGTTTTTT; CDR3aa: CASSLGQGFVEKLFF
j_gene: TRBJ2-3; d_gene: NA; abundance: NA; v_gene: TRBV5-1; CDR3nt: TGCGCCAGCAGCTTGGCGGGAGAGGGCACAGATACGCAGTATTTT; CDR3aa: CASSLAGEGTDTQYF
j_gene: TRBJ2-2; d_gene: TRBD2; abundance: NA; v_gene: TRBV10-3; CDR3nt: TGTGCCATCATGCGGGCTAGCGGGAACACCGGGGAGCTGTTTTTT; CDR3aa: CAIMRASGNTGELFF
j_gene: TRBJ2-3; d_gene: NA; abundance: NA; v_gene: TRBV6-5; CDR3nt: TGTGCCAGCAGTTACCGGGGGGCGGATACGCAGTATTTT; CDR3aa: CASSYRGADTQYF
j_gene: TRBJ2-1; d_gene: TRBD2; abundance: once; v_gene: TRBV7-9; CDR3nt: TGTGCCAGCAGCTTACAACGGGGGGGTTACAATGAGCAGTTCTTC; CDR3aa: CASSLQRGGYNEQFF
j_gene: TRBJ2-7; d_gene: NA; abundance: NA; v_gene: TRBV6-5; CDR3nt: TGTGCCAGCAGTTATTCGCAGGGTCTGGGAGAGCAGTACTTC; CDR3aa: CASSYSQGLGEQYF
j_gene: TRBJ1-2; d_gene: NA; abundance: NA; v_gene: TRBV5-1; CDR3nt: TGCGCCAGCAGCTTGGCCACGAGGGATGGCTACACCTTC; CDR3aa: CASSLATRDGYTF
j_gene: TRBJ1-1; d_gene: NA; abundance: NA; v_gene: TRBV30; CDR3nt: TGTGCCGGACAAGCCATCACTGAAGCTTTCTTT; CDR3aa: CAGQAITEAFF
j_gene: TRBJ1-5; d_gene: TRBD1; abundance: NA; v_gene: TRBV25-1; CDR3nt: TGTGCCAGCAGCCCCACCACAGGGGGAGGGAATCAGCCCCAGCATTTT; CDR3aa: CASSPTTGGGNQPQHF
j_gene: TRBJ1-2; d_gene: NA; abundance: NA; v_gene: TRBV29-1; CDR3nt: TGCAGCGTTGAAACGCGTCATGGCTACACCTTC; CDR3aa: CSVETRHGYTF
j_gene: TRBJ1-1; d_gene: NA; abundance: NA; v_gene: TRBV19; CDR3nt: TGTGCCAGTAGTCCCGCTCCCTCCGTGAGAACTGAAGCTTTCTTT; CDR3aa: CASSPAPSVRTEAFF
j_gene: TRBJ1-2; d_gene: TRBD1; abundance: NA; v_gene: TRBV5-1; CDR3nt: TGCGCCAGCAGCTCGCGGACAGGGGGCAACTATGGCTACACCTTC; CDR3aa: CASSSRTGGNYGYTF
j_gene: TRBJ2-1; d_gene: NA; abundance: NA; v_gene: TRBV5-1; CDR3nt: TGCGCCAGCAGCTTGGCCCCGGTTTCCTACAATGAGCAGTTCTTC; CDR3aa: CASSLAPVSYNEQFF
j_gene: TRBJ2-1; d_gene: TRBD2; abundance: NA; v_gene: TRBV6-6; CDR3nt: TGTGCCAGCAGTTACAGCGGGGGGGCCAATGAGCAGTTCTTC; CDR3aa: CASSYSGGANEQFF
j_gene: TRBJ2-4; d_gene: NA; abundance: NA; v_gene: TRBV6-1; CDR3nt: TGTGCCAGCAGTGAAATGGGGCGAACCAAAAACATTCAGTACTTC; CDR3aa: CASSEMGRTKNIQYF
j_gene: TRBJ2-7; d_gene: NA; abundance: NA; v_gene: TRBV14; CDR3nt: TGTGCCAGCAGCCAACCAAATTCCTACGAGCAGTACTTC; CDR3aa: CASSQPNSYEQYF
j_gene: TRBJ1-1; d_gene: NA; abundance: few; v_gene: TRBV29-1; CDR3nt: TGCAGCGGGGTATGGGGCAACACTGAAGCTTTCTTT; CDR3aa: CSGVWGNTEAFF
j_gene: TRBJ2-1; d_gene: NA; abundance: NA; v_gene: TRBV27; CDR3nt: TGTGCCAGCAGTTTCGACCTCATAGCGGTACCTCAGTTCTTC; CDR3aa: CASSFDLIAVPQFF
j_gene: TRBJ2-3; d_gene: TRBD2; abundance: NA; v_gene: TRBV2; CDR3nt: TGTGCCAGCAGTGGTGGGACTAGCGGGAGCGGAGGAGATACGCAGTATTTT; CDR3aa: CASSGGTSGSGGDTQYF
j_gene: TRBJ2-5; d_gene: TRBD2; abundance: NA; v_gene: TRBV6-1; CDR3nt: TGTGCCAGCAGTGAAAACCTGGGGACTAGCGGGGGGGATGCGTTGGAGACCCAGTACTTC; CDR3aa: CASSENLGTSGGDALETQYF
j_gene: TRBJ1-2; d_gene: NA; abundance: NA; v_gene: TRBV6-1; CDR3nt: TGTGCCAGCACCCAGGGTACCTATGGCTACACCTTC; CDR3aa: CASTQGTYGYTF
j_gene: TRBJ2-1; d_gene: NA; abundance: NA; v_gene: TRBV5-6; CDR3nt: TGTGCCAGCACTAGGGGGGGGCCGGGTGAGCAGTTCTTC; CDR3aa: CASTRGGPGEQFF
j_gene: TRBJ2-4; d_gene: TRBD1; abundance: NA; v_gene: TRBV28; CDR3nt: TGTGCCAGCAGTTCCGAAGGGGACAGGGGTAAAAACATTCAGTACTTC; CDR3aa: CASSSEGDRGKNIQYF
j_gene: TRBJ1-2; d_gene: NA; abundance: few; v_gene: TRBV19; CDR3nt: TGTGCCAGTACCGGCAGGCACGGCTACACCTTC; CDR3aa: CASTGRHGYTF
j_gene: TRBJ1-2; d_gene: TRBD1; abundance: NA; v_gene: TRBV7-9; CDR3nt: TGTGCCAGCAGCTCCCAAGTGGGACAGGAATATGGCTACACCTTC; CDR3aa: CASSSQVGQEYGYTF